The sequence of this TCR beta chain was determined in a study of regulatory T cells in long-lasting Graves disease (dated by TCRdb to the early 2020s). Describing the broader study: To count as having persistent Graves' disease, a patient had to have received antithyroid drug treatment for over 5 years with TSH receptor autoantibodies remaining persistently positive. This study used TCR sequencing and RNA sequencing of peripheral blood to compare persistent Graves' disease patients against newly diagnosed Graves' disease patients. The study was registered as a clinical trial and conducted in China. A total of roughly 35 samples underwent TCR sequencing: some 13 from persistent and roughly 20 from newly diagnosed Graves' disease patients. On average, persistent Graves' disease patients in the clinical cohort had been on antithyroid drugs for roughly 11 years.

Libraries were built with multiplex PCR. For sequencing, an Illumina HiSeq 4000 was employed. TCR beta libraries were built with iRepertoire HTBI primers and Arm-PCR amplification of CDR3 regions. Before sequencing, the PCR products underwent gel purification. As for how the authors treated the data: Gene usage analysis of CDR3 amino acid clonotypes used the approximately 62 TRBV and 14 to 15 TRBJ segments found across samples. COPE and FqMerger were used to merge the filtered high-quality paired reads into contigs. BLAST was used to align contigs to IMGT TRBV, TRBD and TRBJ reference genes, and CDR3 was defined according to IMGT. Clonotypes above 0.1% frequency were classified as highly expanded clones. Shannon entropy was used to measure repertoire diversity, and the Gini coefficient was used to measure V-J evenness. A clonotype found in more than one individual was treated as public. TCRdb trimmed the raw reads at Q25, called clones with MiXCR and kept productive beta chains. Records with the same CDR3 protein are collapsed into one entry carrying the most frequent genes and DNA. These V and J calls derive from TCRdb rather than the authors' analysis. Recorded for this sample are about 660,000 distinct CDR3 sequences; roughly 30% of them occurred a single time. Under 50% of the sample rests with the top ten.

The full study reports these points: Sequencing and analysis were restricted to the TCR beta chain. A larger number of public clonotypes was shared among persistent patients (around 3,000) than among newly diagnosed patients (over 850). Because the primary lesion, thyroid tissue, could not be accessed, the study looked at peripheral blood alone. Persistent disease showed preferential use of TRBV28, TRBJ1-2 and TRBJ2-5, whereas newly diagnosed disease favored TRBV20-1 and TRBJ2-1. The authors noted that the small sample size was a limitation that may lower accuracy. Lower TCR Shannon entropy and fewer highly expanded clones were observed in persistent Graves' disease patients than in newly diagnosed patients, which suggested clonal expansion.

The cysteine opens and the phenylalanine closes a CDR3 of 13 amino acids. Only the CDR3 part of the read is kept: 39 bases, read in frame from the first base. Via the germline V gene (reference sequence), CDR1 is LNHDA and CDR2 SQIVND. V is cut by 3 bases and J by 5 bases, and the space between the germline ends is 10 bases. The sample's time point label, decoded: persistent/refractory GD, antithyroid drugs over 5 years with positive TRAb. For both TCR sequencing and RNA sequencing, RNA was extracted from PBMCs using TRIzol. The diagnosis of Graves' disease was made according to American Thyroid Association guidelines. Patients were recruited from an endocrinology department in Xi'an, China. From each patient, about 9.7 milliliters of peripheral blood was collected into an EDTA anticoagulant tube. PBMCs were isolated by Ficoll Paque Plus density gradient separation without further T cell sorting. An Agilent 2100 Bioanalyzer and agarose gel were used to check RNA quality, while a NanoDrop 2000 measured RNA concentration.

As for this clonotype: The specificity of this receptor is unknown. Base qualities are missing; no much larger clone stands one base away.

Sequencing was performed on peripheral blood mononuclear cells (PBMCs), taken when the disease was refractory, from a patient treated with antithyroid drugs. This sequence was found in a female donor with Graves disease. The chain employs TRBV19 and TRBJ2-5; the D gene is possibly TRBD1, with 5 bases matching. The DNA sequence is as follows: TGTGCCAGTAGTATGCAGGGTAGGGAGACCCAGTACTTC. This encodes CASSMQGRETQYF.